Presented here are 18 T cell receptor beta chains from one specimen sequenced in a study of blood T cell repertoires in COVID-19. Data came from immunoSEQ multiplex PCR; TCRdb stores just in-frame clones and leaves some out. The sample has 270,000 or so clones, approximately 89% seen once. The source material was PBMCs or T cells enriched from blood (not recorded which). Receptors were obtained from a woman younger than 30 who had recovered from COVID-19.

V is TRBV3-1 (or the pseudogene TRBV3-2) and J is TRBJ2-3, with TRBD1 as a possible D gene (6 bases). Germline lookup yields CDR1 LGHDT and CDR2 YNNKEL (reference sequence). The CDR3 runs 19 residues. Trimming took off 1 base at V and 0 bases at J, with 20 bases between the two ends. CDR3 sequence reads: CASSQVSTGSRFSTDTQYF. CDR3 DNA: TGTGCCAGCAGCCAAGTATCAACAGGGTCGCGCTTTAGCACAGATACGCAGTATTTT.

This sequence joins TRBV6-2 or TRBV6-3 and TRBJ1-2, with D perhaps matching TRBD1 (5 bases). Germline assignment: CDR1 MNHEY and CDR2 SVGEGT. This CDR3 spans 13 amino acids. V lost 0 bases and J 8 bases, leaving 10 bases between the germline ends. CDR3 in DNA: TGTGCCAGCAGTTACTCAGGGGAAGGCGGCTACACCTTC. This sequence encodes CASSYSGEGGYTF.

This clone came up a few times. V and J are TRBV5-6 and TRBJ1-3, with no clear D. The CDR3 runs to 14 residues. Germline assignment: CDR1 SGHDT and CDR2 YYEEEE. Trimming shortened V by 4 bases and J by 5 bases, and 13 bases separated the two germline ends. The CDR3 loop reads CASSTSSSRNTIYF. In DNA, the CDR3 is TGTGCCAGCAGCACCTCCTCGAGTAGAAACACCATATATTTT.

Written as DNA, the CDR3 is TGCGCCAGCAGCGCCTTTTGGGGACTAGCTTTCCTCAATGAGCAGTTCTTC. It specifies CASSAFWGLAFLNEQFF. The V and J genes are TRBV4-1 and TRBJ2-1, with 9 nucleotides matching TRBD2. Losses at the gene ends were 5 bases for V and 6 bases for J; bases not matched to a gene: 14. The germline gives CDR1 MGHRA, CDR2 YSYEKL. The CDR3 covers 17 residues.

CDR3 bases: TGTGCCAGTAGTATCGCGGACACCACCTTTTGGCAGCCCCAGCATTTT. This sequence encodes CASSIADTTFWQPQHF. The V gene is TRBV19, the J gene TRBJ1-5; maybe TRBD1 (5 bases). CDR3 length: 16 amino acids. Germline values: CDR1 LNHDA, CDR2 SQIVND (reference sequence). Deletions cut 3 bases from V and 7 bases from J, with 19 bases between.

The rearrangement joins TRBV7-9 to TRBJ2-7; TRBD2 might be the D (6 bases). Trimming left V 4 bases short and J 5 bases short, with 21 bases between. Germline CDR1 and CDR2: SEHNR and FQNEAQ (reference sequence). CDR3 size: 16 residues. CDR3 nucleotide sequence: TGTGCCAGCAGCTCCGTTGCGGGGCCCGAGTACAACGAGCAGTACTTC. Its translation is CASSSVAGPEYNEQYF.

This clone was seen a few times. The rearrangement joins TRBV11-3 to TRBJ1-2; no clear D. With 1 base removed from V and 3 bases from J, the gap between germline ends came to 12 bases. This CDR3 is 15 amino acids long. The germline V gene encodes CDR1 SGHNT and CDR2 YENEEA. The CDR3 reads CASSLVVGDHYGYTF. In DNA form, the CDR3 reads TGTGCCAGCAGCTTAGTTGTCGGGGATCACTATGGCTACACCTTC.

The chain joins TRBV25-1 to TRBJ1-2; D gene ambiguous. V was shortened by 4 bases and J by 4 bases, with 10 bases between the two germline ends. The CDR3 sequence is 13 residues long. Germline CDR1 MGHDK, CDR2 SYGVNS. CDR3 bases: TGTGCCAGCAGTGGATCCTACAGCTATGGCTACACCTTC. Protein sequence: CASSGSYSYGYTF.

There are a few counts of this clone. CDR3 coding DNA: TGTGCCAGCAGCTTTAGCGGGGGAAACACCGGGGAGCTGTTTTTT. It is translated as CASSFSGGNTGELFF. The V gene is TRBV7-2, the J gene TRBJ2-2, with 9 bases identical to TRBD2. The CDR3 runs 15 residues. V shed 3 bases, J shed 2 bases, and the junction held 1 base outside the gene matches. Germline CDR1 and CDR2: SGHTA and FQGNSA. The full variable domain, completed using reference TRBV7-2 and TRBJ2-2, is GAGVSQSPSNKVTEKGKDVELRCDPISGHTALYWYRQSLGQGLEFLIYFQGNSAPDKSGLPSDRFSAERTGGSVSTLTIQRTQQEDSAVYLCASSFSGGNTGELFFGEGSRLTVL.

The J gene is TRBJ2-1, the V gene TRBV9; 7 bases match TRBD2. V shed 6 bases and J 4 bases; nucleotides not matched to a gene: 4. This CDR3 is 13 amino acids long. CDR1 is SGDLS, CDR2 YYNGEE, per germline. This CDR3 is CASTPGGYNEQFF. The CDR3 DNA follows: TGTGCCAGCACCCCGGGGGGTTACAATGAGCAGTTCTTC.

This clone was observed a handful of times. CDR3 in DNA: TGTGCCAGCAGCTCTACAGGGGGCCGACAGCCCCAGCATTTT. Translating it yields CASSSTGGRQPQHF. The J gene is TRBJ1-5, the V gene TRBV7-9, with 9 bases identical to TRBD1. Germline trimming cut 4 bases from V and 7 bases from J; bases unmatched to any gene: 5. CDR1 and CDR2 from the germline V gene are SEHNR and FQNEAQ (reference sequence). There are 14 residues in the CDR3.

This chain links TRBV11-2 with TRBJ2-1; 10 bases agree with TRBD2. CDR3 length: 16 amino acids. The J segment lost 3 bases and the V segment lost 2 bases, leaving 4 bases of the junction unmatched. The V gene's germline CDR1 is SGHAT and CDR2 FQNNGV. Here the CDR3 reads CASSLYGLADYNEQFF. The CDR3, as DNA: TGTGCCAGCAGCTTATACGGACTAGCGGACTACAATGAGCAGTTCTTC.

This clone was counted a single time. The CDR3 DNA reads as TGCGCCAGCAGCGGCCGGGACAGGGAAACAGATACGCAGTATTTT. Translation gives CASSGRDRETDTQYF. The chain recombines TRBV5-1 with TRBJ2-3; 9 nucleotides align to TRBD1. Germline CDR1 and CDR2: SGHRS and YFSETQ. J was trimmed by 3 bases and V by 4 bases; bases with no gene match: 6. The CDR3 runs 15 residues.

V usage is TRBV10-3 and J usage is TRBJ2-7, with 9 bases matching TRBD1. After removal of 0 bases from V and 6 bases from J, the junction contained 6 bases not matched to a gene. Germline assignment: CDR1 ENHRY and CDR2 SYGVKD. The CDR3 runs 15 residues. As DNA, the CDR3 is TGTGCCATCAGTGAGTCGACCTGGGACAGGGCCGAGCAGTACTTC. Encoded protein: CAISESTWDRAEQYF.

This chain joins TRBV2 and TRBJ2-5; the match to TRBD2 covers 8 bases. V lost 3 bases and J lost 7; bases outside the gene matches: 10. The CDR3 totals 15 residues. Looked up from germline, CDR1 is SNHLY and CDR2 is FYNNEI. CDR3 nucleotides: TGTGCCAGCAGTGACGTAAGAGATCGGGGGGGGACCCAGTACTTC. It specifies CASSDVRDRGGTQYF.

The rearrangement links TRBV7-2 to TRBJ2-3, with a weak D call TRBD2 (6 bases). This CDR3 comprises 18 residues. Germline V gene sequence: CDR1 SGHTA, CDR2 FQGNSA. Trimming stripped 5 bases from V and 0 bases from J, with 21 bases between. The CDR3, as DNA: TGTGCCAGCAGCCCCGAGGAGGTCCTGCGGGGAAGCACAGATACGCAGTATTTT. Translating gives CASSPEEVLRGSTDTQYF.

This chain uses TRBV18 with TRBJ2-1, with TRBD2 identical over 9 bases. Germline lookup yields CDR1 KGHSH and CDR2 LQKENI. This CDR3 spans 16 amino acids. The V gene end was trimmed by 2 bases and the J gene end by 4 bases; junction bases not matched to a gene: 6. The CDR3 DNA reads TGTGCCAGCTCACCATTCCGGCTAGCGGGGTACAATGAGCAGTTCTTC. Its protein product is CASSPFRLAGYNEQFF.

The gene calls are TRBV28 and TRBJ1-5; 7 nucleotides line up with TRBD1. With 1 base clipped from V and 2 bases from J, the junction kept 11 bases outside the gene matches. Germline CDR1 is MDHEN and CDR2 is SYDVKM. The CDR3 covers 18 residues. The CDR3 nucleotides read TGTGCCAGCAGTTTATTAATCGGGGACGGGACAGGCAATCAGCCCCAGCATTTT. Translated: CASSLLIGDGTGNQPQHF.